This T cell receptor beta chain was obtained from a study of blood T cell repertoires in COVID-19. The germline V gene encodes CDR1 MDHEN and CDR2 SYDVKM. The CDR3 has 12 amino acids. TCRdb's copy holds only in-frame clones and misses some; the assay was immunoSEQ multiplex PCR. The table lists 380,000 or so clones, 81% of them singletons, with approximately 1% in the top ten. The sequence derives from a human donor with acute or convalescent COVID-19. The donor label of this sample is uncertain. The material sequenced was peripheral blood. The genes are TRBV28 and TRBJ2-7, with D perhaps matching TRBD2 (6 bases). The CDR3 DNA reads as TGTGCGTCCCGCGGGATTCCACTGGGGCAGTACTTC. It yields the protein CASRGIPLGQYF.